This T cell receptor beta chain was obtained from a study of cytomegalovirus exposure and HLA in healthy donors. Amplification used 60 Vbeta primers and 13 Jbeta primers. The assay was immunoSEQ multiplex PCR, and TCRdb's table has in-frame clones only and misses some. The table shows 250,000 to 350,000 clones, with around 86% occurring only once. Germline V lookup: CDR1 LNHDA, CDR2 SQIVND (reference sequence). This CDR3 is built from 14 residues. The ends lost 5 bases at V and 12 bases at J; junction bases unmatched: 6. The V gene is TRBV19, the J gene TRBJ2-1, with TRBD2 identical over 14 bases. This clonotype was sampled from a man aged 35-49 years in good health and CMV-seropositive. Material: PBMCs. CDR3: CASSFGLAGGSQFF. DNA of the CDR3: TGTGCCAGTAGTTTTGGACTAGCGGGAGGATCGCAGTTCTTC.